One and the same sample provided the 10 T cell receptor beta chains below, sequenced in a study of blood T cell repertoires in COVID-19 (TCRdb year 2020). The library was made by the immunoSEQ multiplex PCR assay. Sourced from immuneACCESS, this table was stored by TCRdb with only in-frame sequences that have V and J called. A share of the clones is absent; for the studies checked, an unresolved V gene accounts for under half, and the remainder has no known explanation. The sample table lists some 250,000 clones, 70% to 75% of them with a count of one. Jointly, the top ten make up 2.5% to 4% of the sample. Source material: peripheral blood. The source of these receptors is a woman older than 75 with acute or convalescent COVID-19.

The rearrangement uses TRBV7-9 and TRBJ2-3; 7 nucleotides match TRBD1. CDR1 is SEHNR and CDR2 is FQNEAQ in the germline V gene (reference sequence). The ends lost 4 bases at V and 0 bases at J; junction bases unmatched: 7. The length of the CDR3 is 16 residues. The CDR3 sequence: CASSSGQVRSTDTQYF. The CDR3 DNA follows: TGTGCCAGCAGCTCCGGACAGGTGAGGAGCACAGATACGCAGTATTTT.

The chain couples TRBV2 to TRBJ1-2, with 8 bases lining up with TRBD1. This CDR3 is 13 amino acids long. CDR1 is SNHLY, CDR2 FYNNEI, per germline. With 6 bases clipped from V and 7 bases from J, the junction kept 7 bases outside the gene matches. The DNA of the CDR3 is TGTGCCAGCAGCGCTGGACAGGGAAGTGGCTACACCTTC. This gives the protein CASSAGQGSGYTF.

V is TRBV5-4 and J is TRBJ1-1; 7 bases are a match to TRBD1. The CDR3 contains 14 residues. CDR1 is SGHNT and CDR2 is YYREEE in the germline V gene (reference sequence). J lost 4 bases, V lost 3 bases, and 6 bases had no gene match. This chain's CDR3 is CASSSRQGGTEAFF. CDR3 DNA sequence: TGTGCCAGCAGCTCCAGACAGGGTGGCACTGAAGCTTTCTTT.

The rearrangement uses TRBV6-1 and TRBJ2-7, with 9 positions matching TRBD1. Trimming at V came to 1 base and at J to 6 bases, leaving 7 bases not matched to a gene. This CDR3 has 15 residues. Germline loops: CDR1 MNHNS, CDR2 SASEGT. In nucleotides, the CDR3 is TGTGCCAGCAGTGAAGTAGCGGACAGGGGTCGCGAGCAGTACTTC. Amino acid sequence: CASSEVADRGREQYF.

This sequence joins TRBV7-2 and TRBJ1-3, with D unclear. Germline CDR1 is SGHTA and CDR2 is FQGNSA. Trimming shortened V by 2 bases and J by 0 bases, and 8 bases separated the two germline ends. The CDR3 runs to 15 residues. CDR3 sequence reads: CASSLPGSSGNTIYF. Written as DNA, the CDR3 is TGTGCCAGCAGCTTACCGGGATCCTCTGGAAACACCATATATTTT.

This chain uses TRBV6-5 with TRBJ2-7, with a weak D call TRBD1 (5 bases). Trimming pared 7 bases from V and 2 bases from J, leaving 12 bases between. Germline CDR1 MNHEY, CDR2 SVGAGI. The length of the CDR3 is 13 residues. The CDR3 loop reads CASTSPGTYEQYF. CDR3 in DNA: TGTGCCAGCACCTCCCCAGGGACCTACGAGCAGTACTTC.

The V call is TRBV7-3, the J call TRBJ2-7; no reliable D call. There are 13 residues in the CDR3. V lost 0 bases and J lost 0, with 3 bases in between. Germline-derived CDR1 and CDR2 are SGHTA and FQGTGA. CDR3 residues: CASSLTSSYEQYF. Here the CDR3 DNA reads TGTGCCAGCAGCTTAACCAGCTCCTACGAGCAGTACTTC.

The chain is built from TRBV6-5 and TRBJ2-5, with 7 bases aligning to TRBD1. Losses at the gene ends were 0 bases for V and 1 base for J; bases not matched to a gene: 5. CDR1 and CDR2 from the germline V gene are MNHEY and SVGAGI. CDR3 length: 16 residues. The CDR3 nucleotides are TGTGCCAGCAGTTACTCGACAGGGCTCGGCCAAGAGACCCAGTACTTC. Its protein is CASSYSTGLGQETQYF.

V usage is TRBV5-1 and J usage is TRBJ1-2; D is unresolved. The germline V and J ends were trimmed by 4 bases and 3 bases, with 16 bases remaining between them. The germline V gene encodes CDR1 SGHRS and CDR2 YFSETQ. The CDR3 is made up of 15 amino acids. The CDR3 DNA follows: TGCGCCAGCAGCCCAGGAGCGGGGATTGACTATGGCTACACCTTC. It yields the protein CASSPGAGIDYGYTF.

This clone has just one count. This chain uses TRBV9 with TRBJ1-2, with 8 bases that match TRBD1. This CDR3 region has 15 residues. V lost 3 bases and J lost 4; bases outside the gene matches: 8. Looked up from germline, CDR1 is SGDLS and CDR2 is YYNGEE. The CDR3 sequence is CASSANLDRGYGYTF. DNA for the CDR3: TGTGCCAGCAGCGCAAACCTAGACAGGGGCTATGGCTACACCTTC.